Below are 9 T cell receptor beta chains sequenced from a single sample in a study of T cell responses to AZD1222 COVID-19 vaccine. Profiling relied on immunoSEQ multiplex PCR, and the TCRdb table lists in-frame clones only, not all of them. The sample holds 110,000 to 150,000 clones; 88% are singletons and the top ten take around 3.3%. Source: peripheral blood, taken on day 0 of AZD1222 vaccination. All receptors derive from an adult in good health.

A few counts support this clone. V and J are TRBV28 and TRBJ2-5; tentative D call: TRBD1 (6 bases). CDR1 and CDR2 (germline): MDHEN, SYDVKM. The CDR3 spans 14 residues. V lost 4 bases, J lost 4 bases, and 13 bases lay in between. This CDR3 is CASSSTGTRETQYF. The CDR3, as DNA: TGTGCCAGCAGTTCGACCGGGACAAGAGAGACCCAGTACTTC.

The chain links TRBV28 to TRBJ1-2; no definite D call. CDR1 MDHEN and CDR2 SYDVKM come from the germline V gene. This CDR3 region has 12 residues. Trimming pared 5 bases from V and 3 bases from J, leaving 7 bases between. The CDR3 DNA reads TGTGCCAGCAGTACCGGGGACTATGGCTACACCTTC. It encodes CASSTGDYGYTF.

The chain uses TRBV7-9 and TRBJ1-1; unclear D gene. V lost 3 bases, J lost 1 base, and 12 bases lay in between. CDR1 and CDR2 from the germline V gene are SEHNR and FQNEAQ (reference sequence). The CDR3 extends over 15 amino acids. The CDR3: CASSLTTGRNTEAFF. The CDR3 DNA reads TGTGCCAGCAGCTTGACAACCGGACGGAACACTGAAGCTTTCTTT.

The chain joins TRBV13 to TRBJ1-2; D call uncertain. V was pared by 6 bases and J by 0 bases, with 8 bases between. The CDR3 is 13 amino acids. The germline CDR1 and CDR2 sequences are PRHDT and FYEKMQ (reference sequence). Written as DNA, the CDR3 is TGTGCCAGCAGTCAAACAGCTAACTATGGCTACACCTTC. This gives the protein CASSQTANYGYTF.

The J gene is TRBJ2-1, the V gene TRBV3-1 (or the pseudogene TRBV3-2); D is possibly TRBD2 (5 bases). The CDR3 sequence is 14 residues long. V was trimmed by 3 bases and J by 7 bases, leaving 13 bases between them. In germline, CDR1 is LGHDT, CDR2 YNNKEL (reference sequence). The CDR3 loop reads CASSHLGVVNEQFF. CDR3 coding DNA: TGTGCCAGCAGCCACCTCGGGGTTGTTAATGAGCAGTTCTTC.

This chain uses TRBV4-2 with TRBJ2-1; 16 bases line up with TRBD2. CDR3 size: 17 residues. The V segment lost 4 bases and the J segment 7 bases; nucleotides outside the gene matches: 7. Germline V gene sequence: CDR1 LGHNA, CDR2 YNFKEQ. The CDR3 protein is CASSPGLAGGPRNEQFF. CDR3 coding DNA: TGTGCCAGCAGCCCGGGACTAGCGGGAGGGCCGCGGAATGAGCAGTTCTTC.

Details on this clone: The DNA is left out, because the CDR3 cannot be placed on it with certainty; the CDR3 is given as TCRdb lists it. The CDR3 here is CASSFTSGQETQYF. The J gene is TRBJ2-5, the V gene TRBV7-2; whether TRBD2, the table's D call, matches the DNA was not checked. Inclusive of both ends, the CDR3 amounts to 14 amino acids. Per the germline V gene, CDR1 is SGHTA and CDR2 is FQGNSA.

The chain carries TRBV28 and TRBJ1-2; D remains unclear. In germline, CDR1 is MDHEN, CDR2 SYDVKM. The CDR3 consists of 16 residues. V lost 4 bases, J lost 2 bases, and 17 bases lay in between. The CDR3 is CASSSSSGPRNYGYTF. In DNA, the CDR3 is TGTGCCAGCAGTTCCTCCTCCGGGCCGAGAAACTATGGCTACACCTTC.

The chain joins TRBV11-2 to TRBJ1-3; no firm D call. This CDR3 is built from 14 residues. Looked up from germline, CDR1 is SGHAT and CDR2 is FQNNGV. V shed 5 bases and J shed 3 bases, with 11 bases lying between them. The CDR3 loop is CASSPVMIGNTIYF. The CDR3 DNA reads TGTGCCAGCAGCCCTGTGATGATTGGAAACACCATATATTTT.